The entry below gives a single T cell receptor (beta chain) sequence along with its context. Its cognate antigen is unknown. Trimming pared 3 bases from V and 6 bases from J, leaving 1 base between. CDR1 and CDR2 (germline): DFQATT, SNEGSKA (reference sequence). There are 9 residues in the CDR3. This sample was taken from a study of T-cell reconstitution after alpha-beta-depleted transplantation in children. Molecular barcoding with unique molecular identifiers was used for the TCRbeta library. TCRdb used MiXCR to reprocess the PCR reads, holding one entry per CDR3 protein. Found here are about 240,000 distinct CDR3 sequences, roughly 24% of them singletons; the top ten hold about 2.6%. Overall study results and limits: T-cell numbers and diversity, one year after transplant, stemmed largely from T cells that were newly produced.

The sequence came from a girl between 2 and 10 years old with Fanconi anemia, due to receive a stem cell transplant. The V gene is TRBV20-1, the J gene TRBJ2-3; D not resolved. The specimen was PBMCs, collected before TCRalphabeta/CD19-depleted stem cell transplant. The CDR3 DNA reads TGCAGTGCTAGGGATACGCAGTATTTT. This encodes CSARDTQYF.